The source of this TCR beta chain is a study of Ad26.COV2.S vaccination and SARS-CoV-2 variants. Produced via immunoSEQ multiplex PCR; TCRdb's table is partial and in-frame only. The sample contains 350,000 to 600,000 clones, about 89% of which appear only once. The treatment: about 20 received Ad26.COV2.S at low or high dose, single or two shots; about 5 received placebo; per-sample allocation not given. The samples were gathered on day 63 after the first injection of vaccine or placebo. The vaccine delivered Wuhan-strain SARS-CoV-2 spike through an Ad26 vector. The material was peripheral blood, obtained in a trial of Ad26.COV2.S vaccine versus placebo. The TCR sequence derives from a person between 18 and 59 years old who received the Ad26.COV2.S COVID-19 vaccine or a placebo.

The CDR3 DNA reads TGTGCCAGCTCACAACTGAGACGAGACAATGAGCAGTTCTTC. This encodes CASSQLRRDNEQFF. The rearrangement links TRBV18 to TRBJ2-1, with D unresolved. This CDR3 is 14 amino acids long. Germline V gives CDR1 KGHSH, CDR2 LQKENI. Trimming stripped 4 bases from V and 5 bases from J, with 12 bases between.